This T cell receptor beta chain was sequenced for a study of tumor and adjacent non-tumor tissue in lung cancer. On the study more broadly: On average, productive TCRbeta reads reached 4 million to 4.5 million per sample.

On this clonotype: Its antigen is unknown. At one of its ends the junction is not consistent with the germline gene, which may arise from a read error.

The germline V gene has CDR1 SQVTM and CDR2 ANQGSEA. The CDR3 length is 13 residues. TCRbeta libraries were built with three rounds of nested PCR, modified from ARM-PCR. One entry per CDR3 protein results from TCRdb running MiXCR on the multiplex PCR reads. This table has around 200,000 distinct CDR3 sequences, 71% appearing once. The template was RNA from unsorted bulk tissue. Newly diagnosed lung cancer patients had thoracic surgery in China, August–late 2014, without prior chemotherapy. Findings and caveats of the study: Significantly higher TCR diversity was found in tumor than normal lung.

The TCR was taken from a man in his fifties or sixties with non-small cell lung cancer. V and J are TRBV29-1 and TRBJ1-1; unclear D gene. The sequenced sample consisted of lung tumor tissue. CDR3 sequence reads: CSVLSPENAEVFF. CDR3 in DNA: TGCAGCGTTTTGTCTCCCGAGAACGCTGAAGTTTTCTTT.